Detailed here is one TCR beta chain. The sample contains more than one DNA sequence encoding this CDR3. Libraries were prepared by immunoSEQ multiplex PCR; TCRdb keeps only in-frame clonotypes and omits some of them. The table includes 2,500,000 or so clones, about 92% detected once. V lost 4 bases to trimming and J lost 4 bases; unmatched junction nucleotides: 6. Germline V lookup: CDR1 KGHSH, CDR2 LQKENI. The CDR3 totals 14 residues. Those who donated were healthy HIV-negative adults, with no recent acute infections or vaccinations reported. This sample was included in a study of shared clonotypes between healthy human individuals.

The sample comprised naive CD4+ T cells sorted from blood. Subset meaning: CD45RA+ positively selected. This sequence originates from a man aged 18 to 29 in good health. This chain links TRBV18 with TRBJ1-2; 7 bases align to TRBD1. The CDR3 DNA is TGTGCCAGCTCACTTCAGGGGGAGGCCTATGGCTACACCTTC. Its protein is CASSLQGEAYGYTF.